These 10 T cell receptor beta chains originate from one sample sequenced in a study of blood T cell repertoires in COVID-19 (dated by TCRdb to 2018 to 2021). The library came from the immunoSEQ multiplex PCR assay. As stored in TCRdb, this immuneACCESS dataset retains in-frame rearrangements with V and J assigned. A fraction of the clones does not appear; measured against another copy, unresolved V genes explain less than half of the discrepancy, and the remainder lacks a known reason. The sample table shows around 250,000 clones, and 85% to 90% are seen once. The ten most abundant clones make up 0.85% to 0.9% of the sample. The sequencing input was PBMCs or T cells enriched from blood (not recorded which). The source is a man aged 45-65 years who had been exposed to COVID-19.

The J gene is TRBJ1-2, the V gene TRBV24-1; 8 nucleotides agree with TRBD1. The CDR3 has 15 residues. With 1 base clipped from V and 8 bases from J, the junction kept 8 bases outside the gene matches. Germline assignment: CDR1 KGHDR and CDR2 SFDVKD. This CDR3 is CATSDFYSGGEGYTF. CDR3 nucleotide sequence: TGTGCCACCAGTGATTTCTATTCAGGGGGCGAAGGCTACACCTTC.

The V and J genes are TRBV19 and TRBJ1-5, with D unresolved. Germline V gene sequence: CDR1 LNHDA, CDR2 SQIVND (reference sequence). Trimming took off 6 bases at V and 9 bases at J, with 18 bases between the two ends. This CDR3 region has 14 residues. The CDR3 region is CASRPGADAWPQHF. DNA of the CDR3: TGTGCCAGTAGACCCGGAGCCGATGCCTGGCCCCAGCATTTT.

The CDR3 loop is CASSQRERHYEQYV. In nucleotides, the CDR3 is TGTGCCAGCAGTCAACGTGAGCGTCACTACGAGCAGTACGTC. This chain joins TRBV28 and TRBJ2-7, with D unclear. The CDR3 is 14 amino acids. Per the germline V gene, CDR1 is MDHEN and CDR2 is SYDVKM. The V gene lost 5 bases and the J gene lost 3 bases, with 14 bases spanning the gap.

CDR3 in amino acids: CASSLDEQFF. CDR3 DNA sequence: TGTGCCAGCAGTCTAGATGAGCAGTTCTTC. The chain uses TRBV2 and TRBJ2-1; D is uncertain. V was clipped by 5 bases and J by 8 bases, with 4 bases between them. Germline loops: CDR1 SNHLY, CDR2 FYNNEI. The CDR3 sequence is 10 residues long.

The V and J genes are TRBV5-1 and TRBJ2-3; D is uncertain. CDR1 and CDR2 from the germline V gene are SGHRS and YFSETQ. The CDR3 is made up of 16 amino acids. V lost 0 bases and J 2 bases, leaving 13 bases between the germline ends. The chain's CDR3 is CASSLAGSAYTDTQYF. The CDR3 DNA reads TGCGCCAGCAGCTTGGCCGGGTCTGCCTACACAGATACGCAGTATTTT.

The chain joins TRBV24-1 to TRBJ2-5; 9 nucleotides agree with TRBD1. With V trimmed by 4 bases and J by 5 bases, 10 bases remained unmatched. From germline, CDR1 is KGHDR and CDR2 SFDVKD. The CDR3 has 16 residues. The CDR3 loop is CATSELGQGRPETQYF. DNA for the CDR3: TGTGCCACCAGTGAACTGGGACAGGGAAGGCCGGAGACCCAGTACTTC.

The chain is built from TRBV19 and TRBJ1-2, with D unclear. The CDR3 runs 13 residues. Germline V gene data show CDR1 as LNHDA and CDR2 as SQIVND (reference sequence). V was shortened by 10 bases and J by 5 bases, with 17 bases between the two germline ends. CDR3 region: CATAGQVGYGYTF. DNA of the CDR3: TGTGCCACCGCGGGCCAGGTCGGGTATGGCTACACCTTC.

In nucleotides, the CDR3 is TGCGCCAGCAGCCCGGGGGGCGCGACTAATGAAAAACTGTTTTTT. It is translated as CASSPGGATNEKLFF. The rearrangement uses TRBV5-1 and TRBJ1-4; a possible D gene is TRBD1 (6 bases). Trimming took 4 bases from V and 2 from J, leaving 12 bases between them. CDR1 and CDR2 (germline): SGHRS, YFSETQ. This CDR3 contains 15 residues.

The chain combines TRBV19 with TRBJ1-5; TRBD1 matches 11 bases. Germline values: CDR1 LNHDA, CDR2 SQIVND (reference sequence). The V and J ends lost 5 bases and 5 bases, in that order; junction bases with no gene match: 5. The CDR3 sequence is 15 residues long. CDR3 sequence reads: CASSRWTGGDQPQHF. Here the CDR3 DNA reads TGTGCCAGTAGTCGTTGGACAGGGGGCGATCAGCCCCAGCATTTT.

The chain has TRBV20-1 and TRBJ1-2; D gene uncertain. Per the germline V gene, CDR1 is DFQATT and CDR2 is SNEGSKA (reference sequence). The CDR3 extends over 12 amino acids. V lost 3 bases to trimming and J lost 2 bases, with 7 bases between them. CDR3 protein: CSASQYNYGYTF. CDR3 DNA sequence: TGCAGTGCTAGTCAGTACAACTATGGCTACACCTTC.